A selection of T cell receptor beta chains follows, all from one sample in a study of cytomegalovirus exposure and HLA in healthy donors. Measured with immunoSEQ multiplex PCR; TCRdb has only the in-frame clones, and not every one. Of approximately 92,000 clones listed, roughly 63% are singletons. Sequencing was carried out using PBMCs. Receptor source: a man aged 50-59 years in good health and CMV-seronegative. CDR3s include the opening cysteine and the closing phenylalanine or tryptophan. The D gene is left open where the match is weak. Size is omitted from some rows. Given values are once, few, many or a class for expanded clones.

d_call | j_call | v_call | clone_size | cdr3_aa | cdr3_nt
TRBD1 | TRBJ1-1 | TRBV29-1 | NA | CSVAYLGTGLSAFF | TGCAGCGTGGCCTACCTCGGGACAGGACTCTCCGCTTTCTTT
TRBD1 | TRBJ2-3 | TRBV7-3 | NA | CASSLQGASTDTQYF | TGTGCCAGCAGCTTACAGGGGGCTAGCACAGATACGCAGTATTTT
NA | TRBJ1-1 | TRBV28 | once | CASSLDGGYYTEAFF | TGTGCCAGCAGTTTAGACGGGGGATATTACACTGAAGCTTTCTTT
NA | TRBJ2-5 | TRBV5-4 | NA | CASTEYRNQETQYF | TGTGCCAGCACCGAGTACAGGAACCAAGAGACCCAGTACTTC
NA | TRBJ1-1 | TRBV2 | NA | CASSTSGGAHTEAFF | TGTGCCAGCAGTACCTCGGGGGGGGCTCACACTGAAGCTTTCTTT
NA | TRBJ1-1 | TRBV30 | NA | CAWRRISGRTEAFF | TGTGCCTGGAGAAGGATCTCAGGGAGGACTGAAGCTTTCTTT
TRBD2 | TRBJ2-6 | TRBV15 | NA | CATSSKRGAFSGANVLTF | TGTGCCACCAGCAGTAAGCGGGGGGCATTCTCTGGGGCCAACGTCCTGACTTTC
NA | TRBJ1-5 | TRBV29-1 | NA | CSAGSQKSQHF | TGCAGCGCCGGGAGCCAAAAGTCCCAGCATTTT
TRBD2 | TRBJ2-3 | TRBV4-3 | NA | CASSQMLAGGPGPDTQYF | TGCGCCAGCAGCCAAATGTTAGCGGGAGGGCCAGGCCCAGATACGCAGTATTTT
NA | TRBJ1-2 | TRBV7-2 | NA | CASSLAHSYGYTF | TGTGCCAGCAGCTTAGCGCACAGCTATGGCTACACCTTC
TRBD1 | TRBJ2-3 | TRBV19 | NA | CASKDRGPSTDTQYF | TGTGCCAGTAAGGACAGGGGGCCTTCCACAGATACGCAGTATTTT
NA | TRBJ2-1 | TRBV21-1 | NA | CASSRRGQSSYNEQFF | TGTGCCAGCAGCCGCCGAGGACAGAGCTCCTACAATGAGCAGTTCTTC
NA | TRBJ2-7 | TRBV29-1 | NA | CSVEEANSYEQYF | TGCAGCGTTGAAGAAGCAAACTCCTACGAGCAGTACTTC
NA | TRBJ1-6 | TRBV19 | NA | CASSISGGRYNSPLHF | TGTGCCAGTAGTATCTCGGGGGGCCGCTATAATTCACCCCTCCACTTT
NA | TRBJ2-3 | TRBV6-5 | NA | CASKVGPSTDTQYF | TGTGCCAGCAAGGTGGGGCCGAGCACAGATACGCAGTATTTT
TRBD2 | TRBJ2-1 | TRBV2 | once | CASSGVMGGGYNEQFF | TGTGCCAGCAGTGGGGTTATGGGGGGGGGCTACAATGAGCAGTTCTTC
TRBD1 | TRBJ2-1 | TRBV5-1 | NA | CASSSGTGDDNEQFF | TGCGCCAGCAGTTCCGGGACAGGGGACGATAATGAGCAGTTCTTC
NA | TRBJ2-3 | TRBV4-3 | NA | CASSSRGSSPDTQYF | TGCGCCAGCAGCTCCCGCGGATCGAGCCCAGATACGCAGTATTTT
NA | TRBJ2-5 | TRBV4-2 | few | CASSRASGYQETQYF | TGTGCCAGCAGCCGAGCTTCGGGGTACCAAGAGACCCAGTACTTC
TRBD1 | TRBJ2-7 | TRBV5-8 | few | CATDRDSSYEQYF | TGTGCCACCGACAGGGATAGCTCCTACGAGCAGTACTTC
TRBD1 | TRBJ2-7 | TRBV7-2 | NA | CASSLDAGGSYEQYF | TGTGCCAGCAGCTTAGACGCAGGGGGCTCCTACGAGCAGTACTTC
NA | TRBJ2-3 | TRBV25-1 | NA | CASQGMGGASDTQYF | TGTGCCAGTCAGGGGATGGGGGGGGCCTCAGATACGCAGTATTTT
NA | TRBJ1-3 | TRBV5-1 | NA | CASRPQGSSGNTIYF | TGCGCCAGCAGACCCCAGGGAAGCTCTGGAAACACCATATATTTT
TRBD1 | TRBJ2-7 | TRBV4-3 | once | CASSQPGQAFYEQYF | TGCGCCAGCAGCCAACCGGGACAGGCATTCTACGAGCAGTACTTC
NA | TRBJ2-1 | TRBV19 | NA | CASSSEGIPYNEQFF | TGTGCCAGTAGTTCTGAGGGAATCCCCTACAATGAGCAGTTCTTC
TRBD1 | TRBJ1-4 | TRBV29-1 | NA | CSARGGTGNEKLFF | TGCAGCGCCCGAGGAGGGACAGGGAATGAAAAACTGTTTTTT
NA | TRBJ2-2 | TRBV29-1 | NA | CSVGGWRGNTGELFF | TGCAGCGTTGGAGGGTGGCGGGGGAACACCGGGGAGCTGTTTTTT
TRBD1 | TRBJ1-6 | TRBV28 | NA | CASTSGDRDNSPLHF | TGTGCCAGCACCTCCGGGGACAGAGATAATTCACCCCTCCACTTT
NA | TRBJ1-3 | TRBV7-6 | few | CASSLALSNTIYF | TGTGCCAGCAGCTTAGCCCTTTCAAACACCATATATTTT
TRBD1 | TRBJ1-6 | TRBV27 | NA | CASKSDRVMTPLHF | TGTGCCAGCAAATCGGACAGGGTTATGACACCCCTCCACTTT
NA | TRBJ1-1 | TRBV29-1 | NA | CSVLLTLGGAFF | TGCAGCGTCCTTCTCACCCTGGGGGGAGCTTTCTTT
NA | TRBJ2-1 | TRBV2 | few | CASKPNNEQFF | TGTGCCAGCAAGCCGAACAATGAGCAGTTCTTC
NA | TRBJ2-6 | TRBV5-8 | NA | CASSLRGYSGANVLTF | TGTGCCAGCAGCTTGAGAGGGTACTCTGGGGCCAACGTCCTGACTTTC
NA | TRBJ2-1 | TRBV2 | few | CASLLRTEQFF | TGTGCCAGTCTCCTACGGACAGAGCAGTTCTTC
NA | TRBJ1-5 | TRBV6-6 | once | CASSYSQASQPQHF | TGTGCCAGCAGTTACTCACAGGCATCTCAGCCCCAGCATTTT
NA | TRBJ1-5 | TRBV27 | NA | CASSPQTGNQPQHF | TGTGCCAGCAGTCCCCAAACAGGGAATCAGCCCCAGCATTTT
NA | TRBJ2-3 | TRBV18 | few | CASSPPSNSDTQYF | TGTGCCAGCTCACCACCTAGCAACTCAGATACGCAGTATTTT
NA | TRBJ2-7 | TRBV7-9 | NA | CASSSREGYPYEQYF | TGTGCCAGCAGCTCTCGGGAAGGGTACCCCTACGAGCAGTACTTC
NA | TRBJ2-3 | TRBV15 | few | CATSTGIASSTDTQYF | TGTGCCACCAGCACAGGGATCGCTTCTAGCACAGATACGCAGTATTTT
TRBD2 | TRBJ2-3 | TRBV11-2 | NA | CASPEGASGKTDTQYF | TGTGCCAGCCCCGAAGGGGCTAGCGGGAAGACAGATACGCAGTATTTT
TRBD2 | TRBJ2-1 | TRBV7-9 | once | CASSWGLASYNEQFF | TGTGCCAGCAGCTGGGGACTAGCGTCCTACAATGAGCAGTTCTTC
NA | TRBJ2-6 | TRBV2 | once | CASSEGRRSGANVLTF | TGTGCCAGCAGTGAAGGGCGGCGCTCTGGGGCCAACGTCCTGACTTTC
NA | TRBJ1-2 | TRBV6-1 | NA | CASNPGQANGYTF | TGTGCCAGCAATCCGGGACAAGCCAATGGCTACACCTTC
TRBD2 | TRBJ2-2 | TRBV5-1 | NA | CASSSRTSGGAMAGELFF | TGCGCCAGCAGCTCGCGGACTAGCGGGGGGGCCATGGCCGGGGAGCTGTTTTTT
NA | TRBJ2-5 | TRBV7-9 | once | CASSQGSQETQYF | TGTGCCAGCAGCCAGGGGTCCCAAGAGACCCAGTACTTC
NA | TRBJ1-5 | TRBV10-3 | few | CAISESEGEPQHF | TGTGCCATCAGTGAGTCTGAAGGGGAACCCCAGCATTTT
NA | TRBJ1-2 | TRBV30 | few | CAWTRHQGNYGYTF | TGTGCCTGGACCAGGCACCAGGGAAACTATGGCTACACCTTC
NA | TRBJ2-1 | TRBV6-5 | NA | CASSRTSSREQFF | TGTGCCAGCAGCCGCACTAGTAGTCGGGAGCAGTTCTTC
NA | TRBJ1-1 | TRBV27 | few | CASSSGVEGAFF | TGTGCCAGCAGTTCGGGAGTGGAGGGTGCTTTCTTT
NA | TRBJ2-7 | TRBV28 | NA | CASSLLSRGGYEQYF | TGTGCCAGCAGTTTACTCTCAAGAGGGGGATACGAGCAGTACTTC
TRBD1 | TRBJ1-4 | TRBV4-3 | NA | CASSPYTDREVTNEKLFF | TGCGCCAGCAGCCCGTACACGGACAGGGAGGTAACTAATGAAAAACTGTTTTTT
TRBD1 | TRBJ1-5 | TRBV29-1 | NA | CSVGQGNQPQHF | TGCAGCGTGGGACAGGGAAATCAGCCCCAGCATTTT
TRBD2 | TRBJ2-1 | TRBV15 | few | CATRTSGINEQFF | TGTGCCACCCGGACTAGCGGGATCAATGAGCAGTTCTTC
NA | TRBJ1-1 | TRBV10-3 | NA | CAISGRTEMNTEAFF | TGTGCCATCAGTGGCCGGACAGAGATGAACACTGAAGCTTTCTTT
TRBD1 | TRBJ2-7 | TRBV2 | NA | CASRITGGNYEQYF | TGTGCCAGCAGAATAACAGGGGGCAACTACGAGCAGTACTTC